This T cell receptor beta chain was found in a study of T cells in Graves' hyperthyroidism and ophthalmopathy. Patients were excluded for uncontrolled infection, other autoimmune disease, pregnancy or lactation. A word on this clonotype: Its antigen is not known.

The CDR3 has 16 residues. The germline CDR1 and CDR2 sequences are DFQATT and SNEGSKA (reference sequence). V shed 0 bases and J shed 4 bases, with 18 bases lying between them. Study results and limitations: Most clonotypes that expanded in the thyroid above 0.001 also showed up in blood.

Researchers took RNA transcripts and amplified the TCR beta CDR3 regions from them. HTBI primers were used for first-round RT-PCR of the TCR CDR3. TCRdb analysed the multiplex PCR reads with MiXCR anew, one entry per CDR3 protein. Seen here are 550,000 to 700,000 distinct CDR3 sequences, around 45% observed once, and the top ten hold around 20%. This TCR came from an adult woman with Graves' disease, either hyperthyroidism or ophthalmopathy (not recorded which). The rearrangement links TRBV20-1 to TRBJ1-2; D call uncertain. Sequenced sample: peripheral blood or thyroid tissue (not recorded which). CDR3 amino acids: CSARDGADPVGYGYTF. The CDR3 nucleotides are TGCAGTGCTAGAGATGGCGCTGATCCTGTTGGCTATGGCTACACCTTC.